The rows below give T cell receptor beta chains drawn from one sample of a study of early T cells in non-severe SARS-CoV-2 infection. TCRdb fed the 5' RACE reads into MiXCR, producing one record per CDR3 protein. The sample carries approximately 73,000 distinct CDR3 sequences, over 9% recorded once. The sample was whole blood. The receptors derive from an adult who was a healthcare worker with PCR-confirmed SARS-CoV-2 infection or an uninfected control (not recorded which). Each CDR3 is given with its conserved first and last residue. Fields, in order: CDR3 length, V gene, D gene, clone size, J gene, CDR3 DNA, CDR3 protein. A D gene is named only where the DNA matches it firmly. Expanded clones get a size class; other rows say once, few or many, or leave the size out.

CDR3 length: 14
V gene: TRBV20-1
D gene: NA
clone size: many
J gene: TRBJ2-7
CDR3 DNA: TGCGCGCGTGCACCGGTGCACAGGGACTACGAGCAGTACTTC
CDR3 protein: CARAPVHRDYEQYF

CDR3 length: 15
V gene: TRBV5-5
D gene: NA
clone size: many
J gene: TRBJ2-5
CDR3 DNA: TGTGCCAGCAGCTTGGATGGCCCCAGCCAAGAGACCCAGTACTTC
CDR3 protein: CASSLDGPSQETQYF

CDR3 length: 13
V gene: TRBV4-3
D gene: TRBD2
clone size: few
J gene: TRBJ2-3
CDR3 DNA: TGCGCCAGCAGCCAGCTAGCGGCAGATACGCAGTATTTT
CDR3 protein: CASSQLAADTQYF

CDR3 length: 13
V gene: TRBV20-1
D gene: NA
clone size: many
J gene: TRBJ2-3
CDR3 DNA: TGCAGTGCTAGGCTCCTGGGCACAGATACGCAGTATTTT
CDR3 protein: CSARLLGTDTQYF

CDR3 length: 13
V gene: TRBV19
D gene: TRBD1
clone size: few
J gene: TRBJ2-1
CDR3 DNA: TGTGCCAGTAGCTTAGGGACAGTTGGTGAGCAGTTCTTC
CDR3 protein: CASSLGTVGEQFF

CDR3 length: 14
V gene: TRBV3-1
D gene: TRBD2
clone size: many
J gene: TRBJ2-1
CDR3 DNA: TGTGCCAGCAGACTAGCGGGGGGGCGTCATGAGCAGTTCTTC
CDR3 protein: CASRLAGGRHEQFF

CDR3 length: 14
V gene: TRBV11-2
D gene: NA
clone size: few
J gene: TRBJ2-7
CDR3 DNA: TGTGCCAGCAGCTTAGAGGACACCCGGGGGGAGCAGTACTTC
CDR3 protein: CASSLEDTRGEQYF

CDR3 length: 15
V gene: TRBV21-1
D gene: NA
clone size: many
J gene: TRBJ2-7
CDR3 DNA: TGTGCCAGCAGCAATCGACAGGCTCAAGTCGACGAGCAGTACTTC
CDR3 protein: CASSNRQAQVDEQYF

CDR3 length: 17
V gene: TRBV6-5
D gene: NA
clone size: many
J gene: TRBJ2-6
CDR3 DNA: TGTGCCAGCAGTTACGGGGTAGAAACTCTGGGGGCCAACGTCCTGACTTTC
CDR3 protein: CASSYGVETLGANVLTF

CDR3 length: 14
V gene: TRBV9
D gene: NA
clone size: NA
J gene: TRBJ2-7
CDR3 DNA: TGTGCCAGCAGCGTAGCTGTGACTTCCTACGAGCAGTACTTC
CDR3 protein: CASSVAVTSYEQYF

CDR3 length: 14
V gene: TRBV20-1
D gene: TRBD1
clone size: few
J gene: TRBJ1-2
CDR3 DNA: TGCAGTGCTAGATCCGCAGGGGGCTCCTATGGCTACACCTTC
CDR3 protein: CSARSAGGSYGYTF

CDR3 length: 14
V gene: TRBV6-1
D gene: NA
clone size: many
J gene: TRBJ1-3
CDR3 DNA: TGTGCCAGCAGTGAAAGGGGCTCTGGAAACACCATATATTTT
CDR3 protein: CASSERGSGNTIYF

CDR3 length: 15
V gene: TRBV5-4
D gene: NA
clone size: many
J gene: TRBJ1-6
CDR3 DNA: TGTGCCAGCAGCTTGGACCGAGCTGCAGGGACACCCCTCCACTTT
CDR3 protein: CASSLDRAAGTPLHF

CDR3 length: 15
V gene: TRBV6-5
D gene: NA
clone size: many
J gene: TRBJ2-5
CDR3 DNA: TGTGCCAGCACCACCCCCGGTGGCGGGCAAGAGACCCAGTACTTC
CDR3 protein: CASTTPGGGQETQYF

CDR3 length: 17
V gene: TRBV7-8
D gene: NA
clone size: NA
J gene: TRBJ2-7
CDR3 DNA: TGTGCCAGCAGCCGGAGGCGGGCAGGAGACCTACCCTACGAGCAGTACTTC
CDR3 protein: CASSRRRAGDLPYEQYF

CDR3 length: 14
V gene: TRBV5-1
D gene: NA
clone size: many
J gene: TRBJ2-3
CDR3 DNA: TGCGCCAGCAGAGTGACAAGTGGCACAGATACGCAGTATTTT
CDR3 protein: CASRVTSGTDTQYF

CDR3 length: 16
V gene: TRBV6-5
D gene: NA
clone size: few
J gene: TRBJ1-3
CDR3 DNA: TGTGCCAGCAGCACGACGGGGGGCCCTTCTGGAAACACCATATATTTT
CDR3 protein: CASSTTGGPSGNTIYF

CDR3 length: 13
V gene: TRBV11-2
D gene: NA
clone size: many
J gene: TRBJ2-1
CDR3 DNA: TGTGCCAGCAGCTTAATGGGCTGGCATGAGCAGTTCTTC
CDR3 protein: CASSLMGWHEQFF

CDR3 length: 11
V gene: TRBV2
D gene: NA
clone size: many
J gene: TRBJ1-4
CDR3 DNA: TGTGCCAGCAGTCGTCTGGAGGGACTGTTTTTT
CDR3 protein: CASSRLEGLFF

CDR3 length: 15
V gene: TRBV6-1
D gene: NA
clone size: many
J gene: TRBJ1-6
CDR3 DNA: TGTGCCAGCAATCCTATACGGAGGGCAAATTCACCCCTCCACTTT
CDR3 protein: CASNPIRRANSPLHF

CDR3 length: 11
V gene: TRBV20-1
D gene: TRBD2
clone size: NA
J gene: TRBJ2-3
CDR3 DNA: TGCAGTGCTAGCTATGCGGGGGCGCAGTATTTT
CDR3 protein: CSASYAGAQYF

CDR3 length: 14
V gene: TRBV7-2
D gene: TRBD2
clone size: few
J gene: TRBJ2-5
CDR3 DNA: TGTGCCAGCAGCCTCAGCGGGGGGTATGAGGCCCAGTACTTC
CDR3 protein: CASSLSGGYEAQYF

CDR3 length: 13
V gene: TRBV2
D gene: NA
clone size: medium-sized
J gene: TRBJ1-1
CDR3 DNA: TGTGCCAGCAACGTCAACAGCCACACTGAAGCTTTCTTT
CDR3 protein: CASNVNSHTEAFF

CDR3 length: 13
V gene: TRBV27
D gene: NA
clone size: few
J gene: TRBJ2-3
CDR3 DNA: TGTGCCAGCAGCGGGAGTAGCACAGATACGCAGTATTTT
CDR3 protein: CASSGSSTDTQYF

CDR3 length: 10
V gene: TRBV29-1
D gene: NA
clone size: few
J gene: TRBJ1-2
CDR3 DNA: TGCAGCGTACGTAACTATGGCTACACCTTC
CDR3 protein: CSVRNYGYTF

CDR3 length: 13
V gene: TRBV6-5
D gene: TRBD1
clone size: few
J gene: TRBJ1-2
CDR3 DNA: TGTGCCAGCAGTGCGGGACAGGGGGCTAGCTACACCTTC
CDR3 protein: CASSAGQGASYTF

CDR3 length: 11
V gene: TRBV7-2
D gene: NA
clone size: many
J gene: TRBJ2-7
CDR3 DNA: TGTGCCAGCAGCTTACTTTACGAGCAGTACTTC
CDR3 protein: CASSLLYEQYF

CDR3 length: 14
V gene: TRBV6-2/TRBV6-3
D gene: NA
clone size: NA
J gene: TRBJ2-1
CDR3 DNA: TGTGCCACTACCGGAGGGAGCTCCTACAATGAGCAGTTCTTC
CDR3 protein: CATTGGSSYNEQFF

CDR3 length: 12
V gene: TRBV10-3
D gene: NA
clone size: many
J gene: TRBJ2-5
CDR3 DNA: TGTGCCATCAGTGAAAAGGGAGAGACCCAGTACTTC
CDR3 protein: CAISEKGETQYF

CDR3 length: 12
V gene: TRBV6-2/TRBV6-3
D gene: TRBD2
clone size: many
J gene: TRBJ2-1
CDR3 DNA: TGTGCCAGCAGGGGACTAGCGAGACGTCAGTTCTTC
CDR3 protein: CASRGLARRQFF

CDR3 length: 15
V gene: TRBV18
D gene: TRBD2
clone size: few
J gene: TRBJ2-3
CDR3 DNA: TGTGCCAGCTCACCACCGGGACTAGCTTCAGATACGCAGTATTTT
CDR3 protein: CASSPPGLASDTQYF

CDR3 length: 14
V gene: TRBV29-1
D gene: TRBD2
clone size: many
J gene: TRBJ2-1
CDR3 DNA: TGCAGCGTTGATTTTAGCGGGGGGGCAAATGAGCAGTTCTTC
CDR3 protein: CSVDFSGGANEQFF